The 26 T cell receptor beta chains below come from one sample, sequenced in a study of OX40 agonist ivuxolimab in advanced cancers. Repertoires were generated with immunoSEQ multiplex PCR, while TCRdb's copy carries only in-frame clones and drops some. This table has around 45,000 clones, 75% to 90% appearing once. The input for sequencing was CD4+ or CD8+ T cells sorted from blood, taken in a trial of the OX40 agonist ivuxolimab. Every receptor here comes from an adult with an advanced solid tumor such as melanoma, head and neck, liver or kidney cancer.

The V gene is TRBV4-3, the J gene TRBJ2-3; 7 positions agree with TRBD1. The CDR3 is 15 amino acids. Unmatched junction bases numbered 10, after V lost 4 bases and J lost 6 bases. Germline V gene data show CDR1 as LGHNA and CDR2 as YSLEER. In DNA form, the CDR3 reads TGCGCCAGCAGCCCCCGAGACAGGGAAGGGGATACGCAGTATTTT. Translation: CASSPRDREGDTQYF.

This chain joins TRBV27 and TRBJ2-1, with TRBD2 matching over 11 bases. The CDR3 is 16 amino acids. The trim removed 1 base at V and 14 bases at J, leaving 13 bases unmatched. Germline V lookup: CDR1 MNHEY, CDR2 SMNVEV (reference sequence). Here the CDR3 reads CASSLFARSGRGGEFF. The CDR3 DNA reads TGTGCCAGCAGTTTATTCGCCCGTAGCGGGAGGGGCGGTGAGTTCTTC.

The rearrangement joins TRBV6-1 to TRBJ2-3; the match to TRBD2 covers 7 bases. This CDR3 comprises 15 residues. The V and J ends lost 7 bases and 1 base, in that order; junction bases with no gene match: 8. CDR1 is MNHNS, CDR2 SASEGT, per germline. Here the CDR3 reads CASIRDLAGTDTQYF. In nucleotides, the CDR3 is TGTGCCAGCATACGGGACCTAGCGGGCACAGATACGCAGTATTTT.

V and J are TRBV9 and TRBJ2-1; TRBD1 agrees at 9 bases. Germline-derived CDR1 and CDR2 are SGDLS and YYNGEE. The trim removed 1 base at V and 6 bases at J, leaving 5 bases unmatched. CDR3 size: 15 residues. The CDR3 bases are TGTGCCAGCAGCGTACCGGGACAGGGTAGCAATGAGCAGTTCTTC. This encodes CASSVPGQGSNEQFF.

The chain has TRBV5-1 and TRBJ2-5; D gene uncertain. V was cut by 0 bases and J by 11 bases, with 14 bases left in between. The germline CDR1 and CDR2 sequences are SGHRS and YFSETQ. The CDR3 is 13 amino acids. This CDR3 is CASSLDAAPVQYF. Here the CDR3 DNA reads TGCGCCAGCAGCTTGGACGCGGCTCCGGTGCAGTACTTC. Supplemented by reference TRBV5-1 and TRBJ2-5, the full variable domain reads KAGVTQTPRYLIKTRGQQVTLSCSPISGHRSVSWYQQTPGQGLQFLFEYFSETQRNKGNFPGRFSGRQFSNSRSEMNVSTLELGDSALYLCASSLDAAPVQYFGPGTRLLVL.

This clone was detected a few times. The chain recombines TRBV4-1 with TRBJ2-5, with D unclear. Germline V gene data show CDR1 as MGHRA and CDR2 as YSYEKL. The CDR3 runs 14 residues. Trimming pared 4 bases from V and 1 base from J, leaving 10 bases between. CDR3 in DNA: TGCGCCAGCAGCCCCGGTGTGGCCCAAGAGACCCAGTACTTC. It translates to CASSPGVAQETQYF.

The chain employs TRBV27 and TRBJ1-5, with D possibly matching TRBD1 (6 bases). This CDR3 comprises 15 residues. Looked up from germline, CDR1 is MNHEY and CDR2 is SMNVEV (reference sequence). The germline V and J ends were trimmed by 6 bases and 7 bases, with 19 bases remaining between them. CDR3 region: CASRPPDRKVQPQHF. In DNA form, the CDR3 reads TGTGCCAGCAGACCCCCCGACAGGAAAGTACAGCCCCAGCATTTT.

The chain uses TRBV29-1 and TRBJ1-5; D not resolved. Germline CDR1 is SQVTM and CDR2 is ANQGSEA. This CDR3 is 12 amino acids long. V was clipped by 0 bases and J by 6 bases, with 6 bases between them. CDR3 DNA sequence: TGCAGCGTTGAAGACGCGGGTCAGCCCCAGCATTTT. It is translated as CSVEDAGQPQHF.

This chain joins TRBV5-6 and TRBJ2-1; 7 bases agree with TRBD1. The germline V gene encodes CDR1 SGHDT and CDR2 YYEEEE. The CDR3 is 14 residues long. With V trimmed by 1 base and J by 9 bases, 7 bases remained unmatched. CDR3 nucleotide sequence: TGTGCCAGCAGCTTGTTCAACAGGGGATTTGAGCAGTTCTTC. This sequence encodes CASSLFNRGFEQFF.

The J gene is TRBJ2-1, the V gene TRBV7-9, with TRBD2 as a possible D gene (6 bases). Germline V CDR1 and CDR2: SEHNR, FQNEAQ (reference sequence). V dropped 5 bases and J dropped 0 bases, with 14 bases sitting between them. The length of the CDR3 is 16 residues. The CDR3 region has the DNA TGTGCCAGCAGCCCAAGACTAGGGAGCTCCTACAATGAGCAGTTCTTC. This translates into CASSPRLGSSYNEQFF. The complete variable domain, with remaining parts taken from reference TRBV7-9 and TRBJ2-1, reads DTGVSQNPRHKITKRGQNVTFRCDPISEHNRLYWYRQTLGQGPEFLTYFQNEAQLEKSRLLSDRFSAERPKGSFSTLEIQRTEQGDSAMYLCASSPRLGSSYNEQFFGPGTRLTVL.

The chain has TRBV7-2 and TRBJ2-2; 8 bases map to TRBD1. The germline gives CDR1 SGHTA, CDR2 FQGNSA. The CDR3 runs to 14 residues. The trim removed 8 bases at V and 6 bases at J, leaving 8 bases unmatched. This chain's CDR3 is CASDPGQGAGELFF. The CDR3 nucleotides read TGTGCCAGCGACCCCGGACAGGGTGCCGGGGAGCTGTTTTTT.

The chain links TRBV7-8 to TRBJ2-1, with TRBD2 matching 12 bases. The germline V gene has CDR1 SGHVS and CDR2 FQNEAQ. There are 15 residues in the CDR3. The V gene end was trimmed by 5 bases and the J gene end by 7 bases; junction bases not matched to a gene: 6. The CDR3 DNA reads TGTGCCAGCAGCCCGACTAGCGGGAGCGCTAATGAGCAGTTCTTC. Residues: CASSPTSGSANEQFF. The whole variable domain, remainder taken from reference TRBV7-8 and TRBJ2-1, is GAGVSQSPRYKVAKRGQDVALRCDPISGHVSLFWYQQALGQGPEFLTYFQNEAQLDKSGLPSDRFFAERPEGSVSTLKIQRTQQEDSAVYLCASSPTSGSANEQFFGPGTRLTVL.

The chain's CDR3 is CAWSVLHLNTEAFF. In nucleotides, the CDR3 is TGTGCCTGGAGTGTACTCCACCTGAACACTGAAGCTTTCTTT. This chain links TRBV30 with TRBJ1-1; no reliable D call. From germline, CDR1 is GTSNPN and CDR2 SVGIG (reference sequence). The CDR3 consists of 14 residues. The germline V and J ends were trimmed by 0 bases and 0 bases, with 8 bases remaining between them.

J is TRBJ1-1 and V is TRBV18; D is undetermined. The V gene lost 8 bases and the J gene lost 4 bases, with 11 bases spanning the gap. The CDR3 covers 12 residues. From germline, CDR1 is KGHSH and CDR2 LQKENI. The CDR3 coding sequence is TGTGCCAGCGGCGTGCGGTCCACTGAAGCTTTCTTT. Its translation: CASGVRSTEAFF.

The chain couples TRBV5-1 to TRBJ1-1; maybe TRBD1 (6 bases). Germline CDR1 is SGHRS and CDR2 is YFSETQ. This CDR3 is built from 14 residues. Trimming took off 5 bases at V and 4 bases at J, with 15 bases between the two ends. The CDR3 here is CASSNQGMATEAFF. CDR3 sequence (DNA): TGCGCCAGCAGTAATCAGGGGATGGCCACTGAAGCTTTCTTT.

The V and J genes are TRBV11-3 and TRBJ2-1; D is possibly TRBD1 (5 bases). The V gene lost 2 bases and the J gene lost 3 bases, with 11 bases spanning the gap. The CDR3 contains 15 residues. Germline loops: CDR1 SGHNT, CDR2 YENEEA. CDR3 protein: CASSLQGQGYNEQFF. As DNA, the CDR3 is TGTGCCAGCAGCTTACAGGGTCAAGGCTACAATGAGCAGTTCTTC.

The sample holds one count of this clone. The chain couples TRBV5-4 to TRBJ1-2; TRBD1 aligns across 11 bases. CDR1 and CDR2 from the germline V gene are SGHNT and YYREEE (reference sequence). This CDR3 contains 15 residues. The J segment lost 5 bases and the V segment lost 4 bases, leaving 7 bases of the junction unmatched. CDR3 nucleotide sequence: TGTGCCAGCAGCCTAGGGACAGGGGGGATGTATGGCTACACCTTC. Encoded protein: CASSLGTGGMYGYTF.

The V and J genes are TRBV6-1 and TRBJ2-7; possibly TRBD2 for D (6 bases). Germline V gene data show CDR1 as MNHNS and CDR2 as SASEGT. CDR3 length: 15 amino acids. Trimming removed 0 bases at V and 2 bases at J, with 11 bases between. In DNA, the CDR3 is TGTGCCAGCAGTGAAGCGGGGATAGCGGCCTACGAGCAGTACTTC. This sequence encodes CASSEAGIAAYEQYF.

J is TRBJ2-1 and V is TRBV11-2; D ambiguous. Deletions cut 4 bases from V and 7 bases from J, with 17 bases between. Germline-derived CDR1 and CDR2 are SGHAT and FQNNGV. The CDR3 extends over 15 amino acids. The CDR3 DNA follows: TGTGCCAGCAGCTCTGTGTGGGGAACATCGAATGAGCAGTTCTTC. Its protein is CASSSVWGTSNEQFF.

J is TRBJ2-1 and V is TRBV7-3; D unclear. Germline V CDR1 and CDR2: SGHTA, FQGTGA. The CDR3 consists of 13 residues. The V end was cut by 4 bases, the J end by 8 bases, with 12 bases between. CDR3 DNA: TGTGCCAGCAGCTGGTCGATGGTAGATGAGCAGTTCTTC. It specifies CASSWSMVDEQFF.

The chain joins TRBV19 to TRBJ2-2, with 10 bases aligning to TRBD2. Germline CDR1 and CDR2: LNHDA and SQIVND (reference sequence). The CDR3 has 15 residues. V was pared by 4 bases and J by 6 bases, with 5 bases of the junction left unmatched. As DNA, the CDR3 is TGTGCCAGTAGTAGACTAGCGGGTGGGGCCGGGGAGCTGTTTTTT. Translation gives CASSRLAGGAGELFF.

The V gene is TRBV29-1, the J gene TRBJ1-2; 10 bases map to TRBD1. Germline CDR1 is SQVTM and CDR2 is ANQGSEA. This CDR3 has 12 residues. V gave up 7 bases and J gave up 4 bases; unmatched junction bases: 3. The CDR3 region is CSARQGAYGYTF. The CDR3 DNA is TGCAGCGCGCGACAGGGGGCCTATGGCTACACCTTC. Together with reference TRBV29-1 and TRBJ1-2, the CDR3 gives the full variable domain: SAVISQKPSRDICQRGTSLTIQCQVDSQVTMMFWYRQQPGQSLTLIATANQGSEATYESGFVIDKFPISRPNLTFSTLTVSNMSPEDSSIYLCSARQGAYGYTFGSGTRLTVV.

The chain is built from TRBV28 and TRBJ2-7; no reliable D call. Germline values: CDR1 MDHEN, CDR2 SYDVKM. V gave up 5 bases and J gave up 4 bases, with 9 bases separating them. The CDR3 sequence is 12 residues long. The CDR3 coding sequence is TGTGCCAGCAGTCTCCGGCTTTACGAGCAGTACTTC. It specifies CASSLRLYEQYF. Full variable domain (remainder filled in from reference TRBV28 and TRBJ2-7): DVKVTQSSRYLVKRTGEKVFLECVQDMDHENMFWYRQDPGLGLRLIYFSYDVKMKEKGDIPEGYSVSREKKERFSLILESASTNQTSMYLCASSLRLYEQYFGPGTRLTVT.

The V and J genes are TRBV6-6 and TRBJ2-7, with D unclear. Germline V gene lookup returns CDR1 MNHNY and CDR2 SVGAGI (reference sequence). The CDR3 is 13 residues long. V lost 6 bases, J lost 2 bases, and 11 bases lay in between. CDR3 protein: CASSPGVTYEQYF. The CDR3 DNA is TGTGCCAGCAGCCCCGGCGTTACCTACGAGCAGTACTTC.

This chain joins TRBV7-2 and TRBJ2-5; 15 nucleotides agree with TRBD2. Trimming cost V 1 base and J 5 bases; bases outside gene matches: 2. The CDR3 spans 16 residues. Germline V gives CDR1 SGHTA, CDR2 FQGNSA. CDR3 sequence reads: CASSLVGLAGGETQYF. DNA of the CDR3: TGTGCCAGCAGCTTAGTTGGACTAGCGGGAGGGGAGACCCAGTACTTC. Full variable domain (rest looked up from reference TRBV7-2 and TRBJ2-5): GAGVSQSPSNKVTEKGKDVELRCDPISGHTALYWYRQSLGQGLEFLIYFQGNSAPDKSGLPSDRFSAERTGGSVSTLTIQRTQQEDSAVYLCASSLVGLAGGETQYFGPGTRLLVL.

The chain joins TRBV7-8 to TRBJ2-1, with 12 bases that match TRBD2. Trimming removed 1 base from V and 5 bases from J; junction bases left unmatched: 3. CDR3 length equals 16 residues. Germline V CDR1 and CDR2: SGHVS, FQNEAQ. The CDR3 region has the DNA TGTGCCAGCAGCTTAGAAGGACTAGCGGGAAACAATGAGCAGTTCTTC. It is translated as CASSLEGLAGNNEQFF.